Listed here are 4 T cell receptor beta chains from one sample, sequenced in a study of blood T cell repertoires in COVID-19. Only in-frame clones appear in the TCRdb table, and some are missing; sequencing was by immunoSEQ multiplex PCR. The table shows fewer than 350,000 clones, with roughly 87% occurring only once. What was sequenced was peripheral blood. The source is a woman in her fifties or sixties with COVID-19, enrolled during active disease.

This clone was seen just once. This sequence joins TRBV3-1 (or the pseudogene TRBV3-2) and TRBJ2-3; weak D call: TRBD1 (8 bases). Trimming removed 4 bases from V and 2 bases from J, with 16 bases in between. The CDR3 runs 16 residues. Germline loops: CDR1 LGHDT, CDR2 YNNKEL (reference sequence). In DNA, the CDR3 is TGTGCCAGCAGCCCATACAGGGGGGGGGACACAGATACGCAGTATTTT. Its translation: CASSPYRGGDTDTQYF.

The CDR3 is CASSSRTPLSGYTF. DNA for the CDR3: TGTGCCAGCAGCTCCCGGACACCCTTGAGCGGCTACACCTTC. This chain links TRBV13 with TRBJ1-2, with a possible D match to TRBD1 (5 bases). Per germline, CDR1 PRHDT and CDR2 FYEKMQ (reference sequence). V gave up 4 bases and J gave up 8 bases, with 17 bases separating them. The CDR3 is made up of 14 amino acids.

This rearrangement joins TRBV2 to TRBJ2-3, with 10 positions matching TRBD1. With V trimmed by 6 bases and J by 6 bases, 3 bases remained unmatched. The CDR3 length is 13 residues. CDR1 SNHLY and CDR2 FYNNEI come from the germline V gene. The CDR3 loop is CASRTGGIDTQYF. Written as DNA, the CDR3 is TGTGCCAGCAGGACAGGGGGCATCGATACGCAGTATTTT.

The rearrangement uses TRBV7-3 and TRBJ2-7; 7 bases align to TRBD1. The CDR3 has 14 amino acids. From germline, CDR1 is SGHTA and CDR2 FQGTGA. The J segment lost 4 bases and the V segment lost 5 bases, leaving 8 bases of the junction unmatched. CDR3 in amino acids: CASSLYRTGYEQYF. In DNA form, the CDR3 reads TGTGCCAGCAGCCTCTACAGGACAGGATACGAGCAGTACTTC. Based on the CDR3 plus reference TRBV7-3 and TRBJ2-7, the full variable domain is GAGVSQTPSNKVTEKGKYVELRCDPISGHTALYWYRQSLGQGPEFLIYFQGTGAADDSGLPNDRFFAVRPEGSVSTLKIQRTERGDSAVYLCASSLYRTGYEQYFGPGTRLTVT.